This T cell receptor (beta chain) was retrieved from a study of T-cell reconstitution after alpha-beta-depleted transplantation in children. V was clipped by 5 bases and J by 5 bases; unmatched bases: 11. The CDR3 is 15 amino acids. There are many counts of this clonotype. Preparation of the TCRbeta library used unique molecular identifiers. One entry per CDR3 protein results from TCRdb running MiXCR on the PCR reads. In the table there are roughly 150,000 distinct CDR3 sequences, around 10% of which are singletons. The rearrangement joins TRBV12-3 or TRBV12-4 to TRBJ1-2; 7 positions match TRBD1. This clonotype was sampled from a boy younger than 10 with acute myeloid leukemia, due to receive a stem cell transplant. The sample was PBMCs, taken before TCRalphabeta/CD19-depleted stem cell transplant. CDR3 sequence: CASSTDRSLRYGYTF. The CDR3 DNA reads as TGTGCCAGCAGTACGGACAGGTCCCTTCGGTATGGCTACACCTTC.